Listed below are T cell receptor beta chains from one sample, sequenced in a study of T cells expressing NK-cell markers. TCRdb reprocessed the 5' RACE reads and keeps a single row for each CDR3 protein, giving no DNA. The table lists 300,000 to 500,000 distinct CDR3 sequences. The sequencing input was blood T cells: a sorted CD56 or NKG2C T cell subset, CD4+ or CD8+ T cells, or bulk PBMC T cells (not recorded which). The receptors were sampled from a woman aged 45 to 65 in good health. Each CDR3 is given with its conserved first and last residue. The order of the fields is CDR3 length, V gene, J gene, CDR3 protein.

14	TRBV12-3/TRBV12-4	TRBJ1-5	CASSLDQQYQPQHF
15	TRBV5-5	TRBJ2-3	CASSLGAPRTDTQYF
19	TRBV20-1	TRBJ2-1	CSARPYPTSGSSGNNEQFF
12	TRBV20-1	TRBJ2-3	CSARGRLGTQYF
14	TRBV7-9	TRBJ1-5	CASSSDLSNQPQHF
15	TRBV10-1	TRBJ1-4	CASSESRQGPEKLFF
13	TRBV18	TRBJ2-5	CASSPGPSGTQYF
15	TRBV12-3/TRBV12-4	TRBJ1-2	CASSLMSRGYYGYTF
15	TRBV3-1	TRBJ1-2	CASSQERSAAGGYTF
11	TRBV10-3	TRBJ2-1	CAIKDFDEQFF
12	TRBV3-1	TRBJ2-7	CASSQVEGEQYF
12	TRBV29-1	TRBJ1-2	CSVEANRDGYTF
13	TRBV12-3/TRBV12-4	TRBJ1-4	CASSQETNEKLFF
13	TRBV9	TRBJ2-1	CASSVAMEREQFF
15	TRBV7-9	TRBJ1-1	CASSLAGGIATEAFF
13	TRBV5-1	TRBJ1-2	CASSWTEKDGYTF
17	TRBV20-1	TRBJ2-3	CSARDGSWEGGTDTQYF
16	TRBV13	TRBJ2-2	CASSHPRLTNTGELFF
15	TRBV7-2	TRBJ2-5	CASSWGGLAKETQYF
13	TRBV14	TRBJ1-1	CASSPSRPTGAFF
16	TRBV20-1	TRBJ2-1	CSARAGLEGFGGEQFF
18	TRBV12-3/TRBV12-4	TRBJ2-7	CASGQYSSGRQRVYEQYF
13	TRBV19	TRBJ2-5	CASGAAQQETQYF
12	TRBV20-1	TRBJ2-7	CSARYGVREQYF
16	TRBV11-2	TRBJ2-6	CASSTRRGTGANVLTF
16	TRBV20-1	TRBJ2-1	CSVPTSGGISYNEQFF
16	TRBV5-8	TRBJ1-3	CASSLTSRLSGNTIYF
14	TRBV24-1	TRBJ2-3	CATAEGPMTDTQYF
16	TRBV4-1	TRBJ2-3	CASSQGQGKITDTQYF
11	TRBV7-9	TRBJ1-1	CASTPETRAFF
15	TRBV9	TRBJ2-5	CASSVLAAGAETQYF
17	TRBV5-1	TRBJ2-1	CASSLSRPGTRYNEQFF
16	TRBV6-5	TRBJ2-1	CASSAFSSASYNEQFF
17	TRBV7-9	TRBJ2-3	CASSLGRVVLFTDTQYF
16	TRBV10-3	TRBJ2-1	CAISAWRQGKNNEQFF
15	TRBV5-1	TRBJ2-1	CASLRLAGGQDEQFF
12	TRBV5-1	TRBJ2-3	CASADPSDTQYF
13	TRBV7-9	TRBJ2-1	CALYTSGFNEQFF
15	TRBV7-8	TRBJ1-5	CASSPEGGRIQPQHF
13	TRBV2	TRBJ1-1	CASLVRVDTEAFF
17	TRBV12-3/TRBV12-4	TRBJ2-1	CASRPKVSGVSYNEQFF
12	TRBV7-9	TRBJ1-2	CASSTRGGYYTF
13	TRBV10-3	TRBJ2-3	CAISETGWDTQYF
15	TRBV5-1	TRBJ2-1	CASSGLGRLYNEQFF
15	TRBV5-1	TRBJ1-1	CASSAGGTGDTEAFF